The entry below gives a single T cell receptor beta chain sequence along with its context. Its antigen is unknown. This entry comes from a study of cytomegalovirus exposure and HLA in healthy donors. Study-wide results and limits: Within an earlier analysis, most TCR beta V segments proved productive either about 87% or about 30% of the time.

PCR employed 60 Vbeta and 13 Jbeta primers. Measured with immunoSEQ multiplex PCR; TCRdb has only the in-frame clones, and not every one. The sample includes under 200,000 clones, around 81% seen only once; the top ten take around 2.1%. The ends were cut back, 0 bases at V and 6 bases at J, with 21 bases in the middle. The CDR3 sequence is 18 residues long. Germline CDR1 is MNHNS and CDR2 is SASEGT. The sequenced sample consisted of PBMCs. The TCR was taken from a woman aged 18-29 years in good health and CMV-seropositive. The chain recombines TRBV6-1 with TRBJ2-1, with a tentative D call TRBD1 (5 bases). The CDR3 loop is CASSEAKYVGRRFNEQFF. The CDR3 DNA is TGTGCCAGCAGTGAAGCGAAATATGTGGGGCGGAGATTCAATGAGCAGTTCTTC.